This record covers a single T cell receptor beta chain. Its cognate antigen has yet to be identified. This specimen comes from a study of CXCR3-negative and CXCR3-positive naive CD8 T cells (dated by TCRdb to the late 2010s). General notes on the study: In total, 130 million to 150 million TRB reads were obtained, which works out to roughly 1.5 +/- 0.3 million reads per library. Diversity and physicochemical repertoire analyses covered eleven to twelve donors pooled from two independent experiments. TRBV-TRBJ cluster analysis included naive subsets from a handful of donors and memory cells from 3 donors.

CDR1 MNHEY and CDR2 SVGEGT were looked up in the germline V gene. The CDR3 contains 14 residues, cysteine and phenylalanine counted. This entry has no DNA. TCRdb records NextSeq 550 as the sequencer. The Human TCR Profiling Kit (MiLaboratory) was used to prepare UMI-labeled 5' RACE TRB cDNA libraries. The full amount of extracted RNA was used for cDNA synthesis, and the full amount of resulting cDNA was used for PCR amplification. The libraries were made side by side, with each library going through the same number of PCR cycles. On the authors' methods: With a minimum of two reads required per UMI, MIGEC and MiXCR pulled out about 50,000 +/- 10,000 unique UMI-labeled TRB cDNA molecules from each library. On average, about 40,000 +/- 10,000 functional in-frame TRB CDR3 nucleotide clonotypes lacking stop codons were found per library. Diversity metrics, including normalized Shannon-Wiener and Chao1, were computed in VDJtools after downsampling to 5000 UMI-labeled TRB molecules per sample. VDJtools was used to calculate clonotype-size-weighted physicochemical properties of the central five CDR3 residues, namely interaction energy, strength, volume and Kidera factor 4. The reads went through TCRdb reprocessing, and each CDR3 protein sequence gets one entry with no DNA. The V and J calls were not made by the authors but by TCRdb's processing. This sample's records show around 140,000 distinct CDR3 sequences. Jointly, the top ten make up 0.4% to 0.5% of the sample.

Each CD8+ T cell subset was flow-sorted in triplicate, and 300,000 or so cells per subset were placed directly into RLT lysis buffer. To keep memory contaminants out, a stringent definition of naive CD8+ T cells was applied: CD45RO-CCR7+CD27+CD95-. Peripheral blood mononuclear cells were isolated from buffy coats by standard density gradient centrifugation. A FACSAria III was used to flow-sort naive CXCR3-negative and CXCR3-positive CD8+ T cells. An RNeasy Mini Kit was used to extract total RNA from the sorted cells. Results the study describes overall, beyond this receptor: Because surface CD5, which is linked to self-reactivity in mice, was comparable between the naive subsets, TCR interaction strength was also inferred from the physicochemical properties of TRB CDR3s. CXCR3 expression partially decreased after cryopreservation, so most assays used freshly isolated PBMCs. Compared with CXCR3-negative naive cells, CXCR3-positive naive cells had TRB CDR3s with higher hydrophobicity (lower Kidera factor 4), lower energy, and higher strength and volume indices. Naive CXCR3-negative and CXCR3-positive cells from the same donor showed similar TRBV-TRBJ usage, whereas memory cells showed distinct patterns. Both naive subsets had comparably high repertoire diversity, while memory CD8+ T cells had much lower repertoire diversity.

The chain links TRBV6-2 or TRBV6-3 with TRBJ1-1; TCRdb proposes TRBD1, but this gene call is untestable without DNA. The sequence came from a human donor in good health. Some clones in this sample may be carry-over from other donors' samples. Source material: naive CXCR3+ CD8+ T cells from blood. The sample's cell subset or site, from its label and the paper: CD45RO-CCR7+CD27+CD95- naive CD8+ T cells expressing CXCR3 (TNR3+). The CDR3 protein: CASSKTGIFTEAFF.